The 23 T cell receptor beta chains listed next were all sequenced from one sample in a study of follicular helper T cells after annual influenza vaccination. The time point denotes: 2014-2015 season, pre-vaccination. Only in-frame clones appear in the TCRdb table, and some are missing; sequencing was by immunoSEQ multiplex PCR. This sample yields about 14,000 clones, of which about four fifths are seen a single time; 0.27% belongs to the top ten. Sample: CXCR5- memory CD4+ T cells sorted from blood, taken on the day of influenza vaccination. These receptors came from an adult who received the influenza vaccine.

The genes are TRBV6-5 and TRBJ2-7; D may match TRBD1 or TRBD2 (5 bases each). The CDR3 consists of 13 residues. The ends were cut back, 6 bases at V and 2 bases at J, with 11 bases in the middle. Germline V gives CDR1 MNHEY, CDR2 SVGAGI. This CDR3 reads CASSFGTAYEQYF. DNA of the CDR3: TGTGCCAGCAGCTTCGGGACGGCCTACGAGCAGTACTTC.

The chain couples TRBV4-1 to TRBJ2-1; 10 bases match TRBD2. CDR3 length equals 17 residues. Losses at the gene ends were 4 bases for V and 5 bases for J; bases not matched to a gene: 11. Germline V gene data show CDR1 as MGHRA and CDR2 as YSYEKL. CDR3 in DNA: TGCGCCAGCAGCCTCGGCGCACTAGCGGGGCGACACAATGAGCAGTTCTTC. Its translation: CASSLGALAGRHNEQFF.

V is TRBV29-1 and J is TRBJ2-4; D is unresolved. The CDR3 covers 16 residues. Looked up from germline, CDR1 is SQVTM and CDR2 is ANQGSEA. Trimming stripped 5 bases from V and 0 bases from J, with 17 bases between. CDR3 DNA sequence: TGCAGCGTTTCCCCTCCCGGGTCCCTAGCCAAAAACATTCAGTACTTC. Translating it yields CSVSPPGSLAKNIQYF.

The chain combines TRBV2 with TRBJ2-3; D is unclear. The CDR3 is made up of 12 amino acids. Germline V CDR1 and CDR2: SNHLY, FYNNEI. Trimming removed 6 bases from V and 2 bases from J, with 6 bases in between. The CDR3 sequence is CASRVITDTQYF. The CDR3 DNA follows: TGTGCCAGCAGGGTAATCACAGATACGCAGTATTTT.

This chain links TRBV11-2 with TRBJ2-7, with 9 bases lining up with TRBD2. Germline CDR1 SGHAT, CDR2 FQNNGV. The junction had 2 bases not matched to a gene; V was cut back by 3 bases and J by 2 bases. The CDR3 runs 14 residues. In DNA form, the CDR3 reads TGTGCCAGCAGCTTCAAGCGGGGGGCCTACGAGCAGTACTTC. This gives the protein CASSFKRGAYEQYF.

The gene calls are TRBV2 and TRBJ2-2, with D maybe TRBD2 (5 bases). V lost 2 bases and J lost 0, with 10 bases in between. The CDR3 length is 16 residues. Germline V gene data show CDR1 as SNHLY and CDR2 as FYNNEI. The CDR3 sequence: CASSEFGGSNTGELFF. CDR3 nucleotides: TGTGCCAGCAGTGAATTCGGAGGATCGAACACCGGGGAGCTGTTTTTT.

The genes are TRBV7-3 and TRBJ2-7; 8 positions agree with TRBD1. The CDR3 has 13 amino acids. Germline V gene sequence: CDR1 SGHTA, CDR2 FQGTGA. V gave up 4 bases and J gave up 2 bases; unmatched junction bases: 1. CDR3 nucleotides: TGTGCCAGCAGCTGGACAGGGACCTACGAGCAGTACTTC. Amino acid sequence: CASSWTGTYEQYF.

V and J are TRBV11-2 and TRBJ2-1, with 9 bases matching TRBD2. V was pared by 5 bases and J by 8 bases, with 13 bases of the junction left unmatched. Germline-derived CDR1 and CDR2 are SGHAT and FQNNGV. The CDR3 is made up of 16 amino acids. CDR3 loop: CASSIPGLAASYEQFF. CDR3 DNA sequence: TGTGCCAGCAGCATCCCGGGACTAGCCGCCTCATATGAGCAGTTCTTC.

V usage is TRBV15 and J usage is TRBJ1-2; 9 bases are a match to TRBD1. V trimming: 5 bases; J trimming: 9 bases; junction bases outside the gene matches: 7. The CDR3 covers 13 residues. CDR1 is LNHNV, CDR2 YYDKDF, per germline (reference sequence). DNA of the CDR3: TGTGCCACCAGCCGCGACAGGGGGGATCGCTACACCTTC. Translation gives CATSRDRGDRYTF.

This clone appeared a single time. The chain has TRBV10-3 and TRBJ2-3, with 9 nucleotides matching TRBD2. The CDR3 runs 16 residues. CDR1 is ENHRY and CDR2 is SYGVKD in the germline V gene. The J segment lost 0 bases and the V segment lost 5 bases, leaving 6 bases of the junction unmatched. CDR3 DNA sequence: TGTGCCATCAGTAAAAATAGCGGGGGAAGCACAGATACGCAGTATTTT. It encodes CAISKNSGGSTDTQYF.

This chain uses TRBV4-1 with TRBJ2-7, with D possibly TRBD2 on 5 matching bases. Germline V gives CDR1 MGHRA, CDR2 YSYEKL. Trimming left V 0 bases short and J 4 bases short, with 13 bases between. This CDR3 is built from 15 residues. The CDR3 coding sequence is TGCGCCAGCAGCCAAGACATAGCGATCCGGTACGAGCAGTACTTC. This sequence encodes CASSQDIAIRYEQYF.

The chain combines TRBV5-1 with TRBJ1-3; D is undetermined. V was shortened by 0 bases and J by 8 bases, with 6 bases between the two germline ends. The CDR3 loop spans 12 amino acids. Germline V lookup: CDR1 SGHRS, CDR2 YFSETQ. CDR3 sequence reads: CASSLGQDTIYF. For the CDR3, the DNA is TGCGCCAGCAGCTTGGGGCAGGACACCATATATTTT.

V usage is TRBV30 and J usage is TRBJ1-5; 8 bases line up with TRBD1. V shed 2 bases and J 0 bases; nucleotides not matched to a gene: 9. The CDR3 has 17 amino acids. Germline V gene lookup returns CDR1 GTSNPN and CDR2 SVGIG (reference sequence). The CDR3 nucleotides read TGTGCCTGGAGTTCCGACAGGGGTCCCTATAGCAATCAGCCCCAGCATTTT. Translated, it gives CAWSSDRGPYSNQPQHF.

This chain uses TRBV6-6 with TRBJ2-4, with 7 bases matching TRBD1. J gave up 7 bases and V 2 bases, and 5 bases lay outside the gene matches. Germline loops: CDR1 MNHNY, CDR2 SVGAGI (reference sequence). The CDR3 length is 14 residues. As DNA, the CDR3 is TGTGCCAGCAGTTACACGGACAGGACGAACATTCAGTACTTC. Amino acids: CASSYTDRTNIQYF.

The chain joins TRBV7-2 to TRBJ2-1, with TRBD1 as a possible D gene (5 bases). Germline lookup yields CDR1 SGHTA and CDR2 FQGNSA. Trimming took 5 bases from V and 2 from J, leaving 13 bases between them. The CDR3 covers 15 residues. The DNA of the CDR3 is TGTGCCAGCAGCCTGTCGGGCAGGGCCTACAATGAGCAGTTCTTC. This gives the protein CASSLSGRAYNEQFF.

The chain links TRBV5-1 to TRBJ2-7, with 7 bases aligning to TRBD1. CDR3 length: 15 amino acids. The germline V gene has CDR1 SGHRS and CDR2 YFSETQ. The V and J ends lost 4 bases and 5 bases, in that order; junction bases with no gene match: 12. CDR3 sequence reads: CASSVGQPLLNEQYF. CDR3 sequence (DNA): TGCGCCAGCAGCGTGGGACAGCCACTTCTCAACGAGCAGTACTTC.

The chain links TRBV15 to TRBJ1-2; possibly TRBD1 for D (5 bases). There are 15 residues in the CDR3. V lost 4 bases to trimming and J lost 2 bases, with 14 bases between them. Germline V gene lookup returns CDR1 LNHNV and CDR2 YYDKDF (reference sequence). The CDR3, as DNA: TGTGCCACCAGCACGGGGGGAGACGGGAACTATGGCTACACCTTC. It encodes CATSTGGDGNYGYTF.

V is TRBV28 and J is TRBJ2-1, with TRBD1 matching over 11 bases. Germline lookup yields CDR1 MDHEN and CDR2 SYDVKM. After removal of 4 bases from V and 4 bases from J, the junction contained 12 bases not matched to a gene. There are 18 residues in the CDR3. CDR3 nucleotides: TGTGCCAGCAGTTCCCTTGCCCCGGACAGGGGGCGTTACAATGAGCAGTTCTTC. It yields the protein CASSSLAPDRGRYNEQFF. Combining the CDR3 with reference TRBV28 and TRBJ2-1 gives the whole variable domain DVKVTQSSRYLVKRTGEKVFLECVQDMDHENMFWYRQDPGLGLRLIYFSYDVKMKEKGDIPEGYSVSREKKERFSLILESASTNQTSMYLCASSSLAPDRGRYNEQFFGPGTRLTVL.

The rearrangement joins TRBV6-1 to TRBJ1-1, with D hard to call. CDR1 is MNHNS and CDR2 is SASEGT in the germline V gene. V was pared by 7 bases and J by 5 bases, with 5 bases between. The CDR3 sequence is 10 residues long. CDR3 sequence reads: CASMRTEAFF. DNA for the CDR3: TGTGCCAGCATGAGGACTGAAGCTTTCTTT.

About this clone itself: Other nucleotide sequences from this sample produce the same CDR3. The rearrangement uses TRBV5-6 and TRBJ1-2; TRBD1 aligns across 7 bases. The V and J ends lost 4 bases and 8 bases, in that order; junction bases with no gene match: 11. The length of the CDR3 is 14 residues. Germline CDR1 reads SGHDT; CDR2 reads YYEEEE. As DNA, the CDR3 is TGTGCCAGCAGCCTGCGGGGACAGTTAGGGGGCTACACCTTC. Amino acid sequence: CASSLRGQLGGYTF.

CDR3 in DNA: TGTGCCAGCAGACGCCGGACAGACGGCTCCTACGAGCAGTACTTC. This translates into CASRRRTDGSYEQYF. The rearrangement links TRBV28 to TRBJ2-7; tentatively, D is TRBD1 (6 bases). Germline CDR1 MDHEN, CDR2 SYDVKM. V was trimmed by 6 bases and J by 0 bases, leaving 15 bases between them. This CDR3 spans 15 amino acids. Full variable domain (outside the CDR3, taken from reference TRBV28 and TRBJ2-7): DVKVTQSSRYLVKRTGEKVFLECVQDMDHENMFWYRQDPGLGLRLIYFSYDVKMKEKGDIPEGYSVSREKKERFSLILESASTNQTSMYLCASRRRTDGSYEQYFGPGTRLTVT.

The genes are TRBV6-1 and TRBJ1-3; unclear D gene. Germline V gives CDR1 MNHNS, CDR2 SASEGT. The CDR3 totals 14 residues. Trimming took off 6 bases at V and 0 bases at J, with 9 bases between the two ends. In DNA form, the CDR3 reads TGTGCCAGCAGGAAGACTCCCTCTGGAAACACCATATATTTT. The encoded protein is CASRKTPSGNTIYF.

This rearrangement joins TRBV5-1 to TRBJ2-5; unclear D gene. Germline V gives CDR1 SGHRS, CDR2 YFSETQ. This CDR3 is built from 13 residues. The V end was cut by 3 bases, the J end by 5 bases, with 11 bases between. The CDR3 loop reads CASSYSYTETQYF. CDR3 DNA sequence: TGCGCCAGCAGCTACTCCTATACCGAGACCCAGTACTTC.